This TCR beta chain was sequenced during a study of tumor-infiltrating lymphocytes in localized non-small cell lung cancer. Study details: Tumor tissue and non-adjacent uninvolved lung came from each patient.

Whole-study findings and limits: Each assay used a separate piece of the same tissue. T-cell fraction did not differ between immunotypes IM1 and IM2.

Sequencing was performed with immunoSEQ multiplex PCR; in TCRdb, only in-frame clones are kept and a portion is missing. This table has about 9,600 clones, about three quarters appearing once. The CDR3 loop spans 16 amino acids. Looked up from germline, CDR1 is MNHEY and CDR2 is SVGAGI. Concerning this clone itself: Its antigen is not known. At one of its ends the junction is not consistent with the germline gene, which may arise from a read error.

This rearrangement joins TRBV6-5 to TRBJ2-5; tentatively, D is TRBD1 (5 bases). This TCR was recovered from a human donor with non-small cell lung cancer. Material: uninvolved lung tissue not adjacent to the tumor. This CDR3 reads CASSYSGLGVGETQYF. DNA of the CDR3: TGTGCCAGCAGCTACTCGGGCCTAGGGGTTGGGGAGACCCAGTACTTC.